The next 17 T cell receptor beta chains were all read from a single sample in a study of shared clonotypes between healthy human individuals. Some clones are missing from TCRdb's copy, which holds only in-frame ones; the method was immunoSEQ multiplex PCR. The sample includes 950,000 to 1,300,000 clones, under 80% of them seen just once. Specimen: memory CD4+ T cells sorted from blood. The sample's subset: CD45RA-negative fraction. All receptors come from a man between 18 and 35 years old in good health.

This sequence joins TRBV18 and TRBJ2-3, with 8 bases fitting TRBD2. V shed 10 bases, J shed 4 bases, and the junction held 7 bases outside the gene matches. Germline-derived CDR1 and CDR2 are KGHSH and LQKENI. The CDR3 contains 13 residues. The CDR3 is CATSERGSDTQYF. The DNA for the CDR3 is TGTGCCACCTCCGAGCGGGGGTCAGATACGCAGTATTTT. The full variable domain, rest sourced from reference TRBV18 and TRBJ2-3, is NAGVMQNPRHLVRRRGQEARLRCSPMKGHSHVYWYRQLPEEGLKFMVYLQKENIIDESGMPKERFSAEFPKEGPSILRIQQVVRGDSAAYFCATSERGSDTQYFGPGTRLTVL.

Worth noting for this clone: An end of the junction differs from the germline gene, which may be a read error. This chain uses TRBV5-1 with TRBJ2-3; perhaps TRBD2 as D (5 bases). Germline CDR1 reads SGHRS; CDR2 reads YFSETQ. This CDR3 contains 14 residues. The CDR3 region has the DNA TGCGCCAGCAGCTTGGAACGTGAGGGAGATGCGCAGTATTTT. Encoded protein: CASSLEREGDAQYF.

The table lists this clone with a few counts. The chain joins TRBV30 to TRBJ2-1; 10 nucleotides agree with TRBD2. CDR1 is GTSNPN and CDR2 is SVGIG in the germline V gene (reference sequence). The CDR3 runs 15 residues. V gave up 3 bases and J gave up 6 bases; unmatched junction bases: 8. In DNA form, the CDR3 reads TGTGCCTGGAGCGCTTACAGCGGGAGGGCCAATGAGCAGTTCTTC. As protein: CAWSAYSGRANEQFF. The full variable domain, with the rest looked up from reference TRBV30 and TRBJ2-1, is SQTIHQWPATLVQPVGSPLSLECTVEGTSNPNLYWYRQAAGRGLQLLFYSVGIGQISSEVPQNLSASRPQDRQFILSSKKLLLSDSGFYLCAWSAYSGRANEQFFGPGTRLTVL.

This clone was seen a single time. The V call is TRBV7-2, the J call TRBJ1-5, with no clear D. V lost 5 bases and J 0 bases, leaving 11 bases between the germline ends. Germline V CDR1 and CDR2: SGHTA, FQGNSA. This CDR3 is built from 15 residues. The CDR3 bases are TGTGCCAGCAGCCCCTGGAGCAATAGCAATCAGCCCCAGCATTTT. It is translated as CASSPWSNSNQPQHF.

CDR3: CASSPDTLRSGYTF. Here the CDR3 DNA reads TGTGCCAGCAGCCCGGACACGTTAAGAAGTGGCTACACCTTC. J is TRBJ1-2 and V is TRBV7-8; TRBD1 is a possible D gene (5 bases). The CDR3 contains 14 residues. Germline CDR1 and CDR2: SGHVS and FQNEAQ. The V end lost 5 bases, the J end lost 7 bases, and 17 bases lay between the germline ends.

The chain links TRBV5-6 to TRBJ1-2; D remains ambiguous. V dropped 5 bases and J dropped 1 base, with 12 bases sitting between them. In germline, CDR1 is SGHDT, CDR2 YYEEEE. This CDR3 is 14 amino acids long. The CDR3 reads CASRTGAGNYGYTF. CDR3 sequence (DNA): TGTGCCAGCAGAACGGGAGCGGGTAACTATGGCTACACCTTC.

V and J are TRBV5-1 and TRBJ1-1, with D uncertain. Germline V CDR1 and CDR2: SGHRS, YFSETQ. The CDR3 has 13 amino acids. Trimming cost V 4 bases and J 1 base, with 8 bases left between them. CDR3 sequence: CASSQQWNTEAFF. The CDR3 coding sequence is TGCGCCAGCAGCCAACAATGGAACACTGAAGCTTTCTTT.

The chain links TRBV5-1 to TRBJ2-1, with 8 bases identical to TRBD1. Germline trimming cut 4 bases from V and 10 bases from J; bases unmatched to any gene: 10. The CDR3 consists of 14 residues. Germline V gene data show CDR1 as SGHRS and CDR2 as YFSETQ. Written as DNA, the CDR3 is TGCGCCAGCAGCGACACAGGGGGAATAGTCGAGCAGTTCTTC. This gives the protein CASSDTGGIVEQFF. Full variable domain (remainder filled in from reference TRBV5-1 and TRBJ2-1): KAGVTQTPRYLIKTRGQQVTLSCSPISGHRSVSWYQQTPGQGLQFLFEYFSETQRNKGNFPGRFSGRQFSNSRSEMNVSTLELGDSALYLCASSDTGGIVEQFFGPGTRLTVL.

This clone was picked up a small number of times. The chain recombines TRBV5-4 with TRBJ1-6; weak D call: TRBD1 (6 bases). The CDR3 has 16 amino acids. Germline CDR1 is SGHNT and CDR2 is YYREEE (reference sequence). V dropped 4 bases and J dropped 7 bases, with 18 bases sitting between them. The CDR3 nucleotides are TGTGCCAGCAGCCCGGGAGGGTGGGGGCCCAATTCACCCCTCCACTTT. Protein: CASSPGGWGPNSPLHF.

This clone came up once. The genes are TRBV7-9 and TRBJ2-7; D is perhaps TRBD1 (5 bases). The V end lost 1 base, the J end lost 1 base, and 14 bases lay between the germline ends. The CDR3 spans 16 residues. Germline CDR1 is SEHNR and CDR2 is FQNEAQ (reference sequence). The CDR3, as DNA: TGTGCCAGCAGCTTAGAAGGGCAGGGTGGGTCCTACGAGCAGTACTTC. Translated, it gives CASSLEGQGGSYEQYF.

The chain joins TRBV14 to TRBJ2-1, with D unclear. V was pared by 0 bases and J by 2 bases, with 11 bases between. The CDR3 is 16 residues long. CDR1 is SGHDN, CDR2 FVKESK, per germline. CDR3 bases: TGTGCCAGCAGCCAAGAGAGGCTAGTCCCCTACAATGAGCAGTTCTTC. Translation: CASSQERLVPYNEQFF.

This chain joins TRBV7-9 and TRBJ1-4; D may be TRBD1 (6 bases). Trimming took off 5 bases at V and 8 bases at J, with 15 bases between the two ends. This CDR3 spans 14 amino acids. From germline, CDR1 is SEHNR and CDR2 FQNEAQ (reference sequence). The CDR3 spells CASSQSGVLEKLFF. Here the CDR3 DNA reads TGTGCCAGCAGCCAATCAGGGGTTTTGGAAAAACTGTTTTTT.

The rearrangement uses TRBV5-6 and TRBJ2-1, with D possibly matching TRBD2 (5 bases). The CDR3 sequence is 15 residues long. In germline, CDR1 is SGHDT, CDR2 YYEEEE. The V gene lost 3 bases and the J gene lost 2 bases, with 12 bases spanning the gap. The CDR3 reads CASSSGGSTYNEQFF. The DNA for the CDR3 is TGTGCCAGCAGCTCTGGCGGGTCTACCTACAATGAGCAGTTCTTC.

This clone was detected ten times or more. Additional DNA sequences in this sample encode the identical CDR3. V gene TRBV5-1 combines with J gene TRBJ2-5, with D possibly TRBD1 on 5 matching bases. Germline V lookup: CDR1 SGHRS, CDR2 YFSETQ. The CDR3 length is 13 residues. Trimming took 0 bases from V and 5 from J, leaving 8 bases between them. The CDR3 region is CASSLEGWETQYF. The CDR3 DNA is TGCGCCAGCAGCTTGGAGGGGTGGGAGACCCAGTACTTC.

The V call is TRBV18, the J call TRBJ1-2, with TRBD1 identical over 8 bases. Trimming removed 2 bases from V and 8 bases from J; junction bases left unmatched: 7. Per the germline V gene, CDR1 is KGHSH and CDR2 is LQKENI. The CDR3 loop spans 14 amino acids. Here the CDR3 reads CASSPIQGVEGYTF. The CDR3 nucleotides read TGTGCCAGCTCACCAATACAGGGGGTAGAGGGCTACACCTTC.

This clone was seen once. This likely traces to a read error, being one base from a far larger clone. CDR3 bases: TGTGCCAGCAGCTCGGACACAGATACGCAGTATTTT. Translating it yields CASSSDTDTQYF. The chain links TRBV5-4 to TRBJ2-3; D remains unclear. The germline V gene has CDR1 SGHNT and CDR2 YYREEE (reference sequence). The CDR3 has 12 amino acids. V gave up 3 bases and J gave up 2 bases, with 4 bases separating them.

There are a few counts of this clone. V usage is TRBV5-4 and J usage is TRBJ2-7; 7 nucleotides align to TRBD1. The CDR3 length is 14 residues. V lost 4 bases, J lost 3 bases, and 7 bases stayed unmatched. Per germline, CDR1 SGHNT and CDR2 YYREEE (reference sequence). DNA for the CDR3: TGTGCCAGCAGCGCCAAGAGGGACAGCTACGAGCAGTACTTC. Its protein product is CASSAKRDSYEQYF.